This T cell receptor beta chain originates from a study of CD4+ T cells in melanoma. Study-wide findings and caveats: Reportedly, melanoma neoantigen-specific CD4+ T cells showed varied differentiation states. CD8+ T cell, macrophage and B cell function reportedly correlated with neoantigen-specific CD4+ T cells.

This clone was observed once. No antigen is known for it. TCRdb keeps only in-frame clones here, not all; method: immunoSEQ multiplex PCR. The table records some 110,000 clones, 92% of them present only once. The V gene's germline CDR1 is MDHEN and CDR2 SYDVKM. The CDR3 runs to 13 residues. V was pared by 5 bases and J by 1 base, with 8 bases between. Input material: peripheral blood. This clonotype was obtained from a human donor with melanoma. The chain recombines TRBV28 with TRBJ1-2; no definite D call. The CDR3 spells CASSPDLNYGYTF. CDR3 DNA: TGTGCCAGCAGTCCAGACCTTAACTATGGCTACACCTTC.